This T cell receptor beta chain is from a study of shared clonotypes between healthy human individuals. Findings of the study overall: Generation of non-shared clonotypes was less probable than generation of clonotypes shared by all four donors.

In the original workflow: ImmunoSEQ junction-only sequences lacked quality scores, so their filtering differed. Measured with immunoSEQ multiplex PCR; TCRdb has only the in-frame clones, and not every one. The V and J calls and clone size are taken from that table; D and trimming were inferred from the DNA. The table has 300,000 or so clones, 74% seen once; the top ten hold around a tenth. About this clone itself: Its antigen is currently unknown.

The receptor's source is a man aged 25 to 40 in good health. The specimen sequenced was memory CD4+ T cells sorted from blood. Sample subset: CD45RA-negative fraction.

CDR3 DNA: TGCGCCAGCAGCCAAGATCCCAGGGCTAAGCGGGAAACGGAGCAGTTCTTC. Translation gives CASSQDPRAKRETEQFF. This rearrangement joins TRBV4-1 to TRBJ2-1, with 7 bases that match TRBD2. Germline CDR1 is MGHRA and CDR2 is YSYEKL. The CDR3 is 17 amino acids. V was clipped by 0 bases and J by 10 bases; unmatched bases: 15.